The source of this T cell receptor beta chain is a study of shared clonotypes between healthy human individuals. The protocol was immunoSEQ multiplex PCR, while the TCRdb copy is restricted to in-frame clones and leaves out a portion. The sample yields under 1,900,000 clones, approximately 98.5% seen once. The sequencing input was naive CD4+ T cells sorted from blood. Indicated subset: CD45RA+ positively selected. This receptor was obtained from a man under 40 in good health.

The CDR3 region is CASSQAAGGTDTQYF. DNA for the CDR3: TGTGCCAGCAGTCAGGCGGCGGGAGGCACAGATACGCAGTATTTT. The genes are TRBV5-4 and TRBJ2-3; 7 bases agree with TRBD2. CDR1 and CDR2 (germline): SGHNT, YYREEE (reference sequence). The V segment lost 5 bases and the J segment 1 base; nucleotides outside the gene matches: 7. The CDR3 consists of 15 residues.